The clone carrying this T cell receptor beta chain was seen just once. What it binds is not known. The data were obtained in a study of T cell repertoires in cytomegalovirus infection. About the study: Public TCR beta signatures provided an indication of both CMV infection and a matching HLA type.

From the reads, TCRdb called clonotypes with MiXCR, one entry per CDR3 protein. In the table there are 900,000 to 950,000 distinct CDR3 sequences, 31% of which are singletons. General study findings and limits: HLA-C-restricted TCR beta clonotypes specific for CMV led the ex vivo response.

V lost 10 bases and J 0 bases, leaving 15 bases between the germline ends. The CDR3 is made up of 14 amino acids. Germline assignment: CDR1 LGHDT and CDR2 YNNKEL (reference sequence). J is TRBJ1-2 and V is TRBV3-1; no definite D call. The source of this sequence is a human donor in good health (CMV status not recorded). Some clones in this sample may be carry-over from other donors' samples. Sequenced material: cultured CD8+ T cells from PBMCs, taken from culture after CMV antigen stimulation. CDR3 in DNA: TGTGCCACTGGGGTTATAGGAGCTAACTATGGCTACACCTTC. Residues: CATGVIGANYGYTF. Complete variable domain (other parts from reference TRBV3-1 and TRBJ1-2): DTAVSQTPKYLVTQMGNDKSIKCEQNLGHDTMYWYKQDSKKFLKIMFSYNNKELIINETVPNRFSPKSPDKAHLNLHINSLELGDSAVYFCATGVIGANYGYTFGSGTRLTVV.